This T cell receptor (beta chain) was identified in a study of cytomegalovirus exposure and HLA in healthy donors. PCR employed 60 Vbeta and 13 Jbeta primers. Assay used: immunoSEQ multiplex PCR; TCRdb lists only in-frame clones, some missing. Of about 140,000 clones in the sample, around four fifths are singletons; the top ten hold 1% to 1.5%. The sample taken for sequencing was PBMCs. The clonotype comes from a male donor in good health and CMV-seropositive.

In DNA form, the CDR3 reads TGTGCCAGCAGCTTACCAGGGATGCACGAGCAGTACTTC. It codes for CASSLPGMHEQYF. The rearrangement joins TRBV7-3 to TRBJ2-7; perhaps TRBD1 as D (5 bases). The CDR3 is 13 residues long. CDR1 is SGHTA, CDR2 FQGTGA, per germline. V was cut by 2 bases and J by 5 bases, with 10 bases left in between.